One sample yielded the 15 T cell receptor beta chains listed below, sequenced in a study of neurological immune-mediated disorders (dated by TCRdb to about 2019). The library was produced with 5' RACE. The listed sequencing device is Illumina HiSeq 2500. The raw public data were reprocessed by TCRdb itself: fastp quality trimming at Q25, MiXCR clonotype calling, in-frame beta chains only. Here each entry gathers all rows of one CDR3 protein and keeps the most common genes and DNA. This sample comprises 60,000 to 90,000 distinct CDR3 sequences, 10% to 13% of them detected only once. The top ten clonotypes cover about 9.6% of the sample. In the paper's terms, the time point label means: longitudinal time-point 1 (baseline). The specimen sequenced was PBMCs. All receptors come from a man between 25 and 39 years old in good health.

By sample share, this clonotype is medium-sized. The chain has TRBV5-1 and TRBJ2-1; no clear D. Between the trimmed V and J ends, which lost 2 bases and 5 bases, there was a span of 8 bases. This CDR3 has 13 amino acids. Germline V gene sequence: CDR1 SGHRS, CDR2 YFSETQ. For the CDR3, the DNA is TGCGCCAGCAGCTTTATAGGTGACAATGAGCAGTTCTTC. Encoded protein: CASSFIGDNEQFF.

At least ten counts were recorded for this clonotype. The rearrangement uses TRBV5-5 and TRBJ1-1; D uncertain. The CDR3 length is 11 residues. The V gene lost 4 bases and the J gene lost 3 bases, with 4 bases spanning the gap. Germline V lookup: CDR1 SGHKS, CDR2 YYEKEE (reference sequence). The CDR3 is CASSHYTEAFF. CDR3 sequence (DNA): TGTGCCAGCAGCCATTACACTGAAGCTTTCTTT.

Many counts were recorded for this clonotype. The V gene is TRBV15, the J gene TRBJ1-2; D is uncertain. The CDR3 is made up of 17 amino acids. The germline V gene encodes CDR1 LNHNV and CDR2 YYDKDF (reference sequence). The V gene lost 5 bases and the J gene lost 4 bases, with 23 bases spanning the gap. Here the CDR3 reads CATSSPLQDLLGYGYTF. The CDR3 coding sequence is TGTGCCACCAGCTCCCCCCTGCAGGACCTTTTGGGCTATGGCTACACCTTC.

This clonotype was counted many times. V gene TRBV7-2 combines with J gene TRBJ2-7; TRBD1 or TRBD2 may be the D gene (5 bases each). From germline, CDR1 is SGHTA and CDR2 FQGNSA. This CDR3 spans 14 amino acids. Trimming cost V 5 bases and J 1 base, with 12 bases left between them. CDR3 protein: CASSTREGSYEQYF. The CDR3 DNA is TGTGCCAGCAGCACCCGCGAGGGGTCCTACGAGCAGTACTTC. Full variable domain (missing parts from reference TRBV7-2 and TRBJ2-7): GAGVSQSPSNKVTEKGKDVELRCDPISGHTALYWYRQSLGQGLEFLIYFQGNSAPDKSGLPSDRFSAERTGGSVSTLTIQRTQQEDSAVYLCASSTREGSYEQYFGPGTRLTVT.

This clonotype was seen at least ten times. The DNA of the CDR3 is TGTGCCATCAGCGACATCCAAGAGACCCAGTACTTC. Translating it yields CAISDIQETQYF. The chain combines TRBV10-3 with TRBJ2-5; D is undetermined. CDR3 size: 12 residues. The germline V gene encodes CDR1 ENHRY and CDR2 SYGVKD. Between the trimmed V and J ends, which lost 6 bases and 1 base, there was a span of 6 bases.

In this sample, this clonotype turned up many times. The rearrangement uses TRBV7-2 and TRBJ2-1; D remains ambiguous. V shed 3 bases and J shed 5 bases, with 11 bases lying between them. The CDR3 contains 14 residues. CDR1 is SGHTA, CDR2 FQGNSA, per germline. CDR3 nucleotides: TGTGCCAGCAGCTTCCGGTGGTCAGACAATGAGCAGTTCTTC. Protein sequence: CASSFRWSDNEQFF.

Note on this clonotype: A clone one base away is much larger, so this may be a read error. The genes are TRBV15 and TRBJ1-1; no firm D call. Germline CDR1 and CDR2: LNHNV and YYDKDF (reference sequence). CDR3 length equals 15 residues. Here the CDR3 DNA reads TGTGCCACCAGCAGAGATCCGTCGGGGAACAATGAAGCTTTCTTT. The encoded protein is CATSRDPSGNNEAFF.

In this sample, this clonotype turned up many times. CDR3 DNA sequence: TGCGCCAGCAGCTACAGGGGTTCGGAGCAGTACTTC. Its translation is CASSYRGSEQYF. The genes are TRBV5-1 and TRBJ2-7; 7 nucleotides match TRBD1. CDR1 and CDR2 (germline): SGHRS, YFSETQ. The J segment lost 7 bases and the V segment lost 3 bases, leaving 4 bases of the junction unmatched. The CDR3 extends over 12 amino acids.

This clonotype showed up just once. This chain joins TRBV7-8 and TRBJ2-1, with 12 bases identical to TRBD1. Trimming at V came to 5 bases and at J to 5 bases, leaving 16 bases not matched to a gene. The CDR3 extends over 19 amino acids. The germline gives CDR1 SGHVS, CDR2 FQNEAQ. CDR3 sequence: CASSPRPGTGGFSHNEQFF. Here the CDR3 DNA reads TGTGCCAGCAGCCCACGTCCCGGGACAGGGGGCTTCTCACACAATGAGCAGTTCTTC.

This clonotype was seen ten or more times. The chain uses TRBV6-2 or TRBV6-3 and TRBJ2-1; either TRBD1 or TRBD2 may supply D (5 bases each). The CDR3 spans 13 residues. Germline V gives CDR1 MNHEY, CDR2 SVGEGT. Trimming stripped 8 bases from V and 1 base from J, with 9 bases between. The CDR3 bases are TGTGCCAGCCGGGACCCATCCTACAATGAGCAGTTCTTC. Translating gives CASRDPSYNEQFF.

The sample holds many counts of this clonotype. This rearrangement joins TRBV5-1 to TRBJ2-3, with TRBD1 identical over 7 bases. The CDR3 is 15 residues long. The germline CDR1 and CDR2 sequences are SGHRS and YFSETQ. V was clipped by 7 bases and J by 2 bases; unmatched bases: 10. CDR3 loop: CASRLGDRHTDTQYF. CDR3 sequence (DNA): TGCGCCAGCCGCCTCGGGGACAGACACACAGATACGCAGTATTTT. Combining the CDR3 with reference TRBV5-1 and TRBJ2-3 gives the whole variable domain KAGVTQTPRYLIKTRGQQVTLSCSPISGHRSVSWYQQTPGQGLQFLFEYFSETQRNKGNFPGRFSGRQFSNSRSEMNVSTLELGDSALYLCASRLGDRHTDTQYFGPGTRLTVL.

This clonotype was seen ten or more times. The chain couples TRBV5-1 to TRBJ2-3, with 8 bases matching TRBD2. The germline gives CDR1 SGHRS, CDR2 YFSETQ. CDR3 length: 16 residues. The J segment lost 6 bases and the V segment lost 0 bases, leaving 9 bases of the junction unmatched. The CDR3 is CASSLEAGAGLDTQYF. In nucleotides, the CDR3 is TGCGCCAGCAGCTTGGAAGCGGGAGCGGGCCTGGATACGCAGTATTTT.

This clonotype appeared many times. The J gene is TRBJ1-6, the V gene TRBV28; D might be TRBD1 (6 bases). Germline loops: CDR1 MDHEN, CDR2 SYDVKM. V was clipped by 6 bases and J by 10 bases, with 19 bases between them. This CDR3 has 15 amino acids. For the CDR3, the DNA is TGTGCCAGCAGCCGTAACAGGGCGGTGGGATCACCCCTCCACTTT. It is translated as CASSRNRAVGSPLHF.

In its sample, this clonotype was seen many times. The chain joins TRBV7-9 to TRBJ2-5, with D perhaps matching TRBD1 or TRBD2 (7 bases each). The CDR3 has 18 amino acids. V lost 2 bases and J 2 bases, leaving 21 bases between the germline ends. Germline V gene data show CDR1 as SEHNR and CDR2 as FQNEAQ (reference sequence). CDR3 sequence reads: CASSLSGGARSLQETQYF. The CDR3 DNA sequence: TGTGCCAGCAGCTTATCAGGGGGGGCCCGCTCTTTACAAGAGACCCAGTACTTC.

This sequence joins TRBV29-1 and TRBJ2-5, with 9 bases lining up with TRBD2. The length of the CDR3 is 13 residues. Germline V CDR1 and CDR2: SQVTM, ANQGSEA. J lost 1 base, V lost 6 bases, and 3 bases had no gene match. CDR3 amino acids: CSVGLAVQETQYF. The CDR3 region has the DNA TGCAGCGTGGGACTAGCAGTCCAAGAGACCCAGTACTTC.